The following is a TCR beta chain sequence with its context. The target antigen is unknown. The data derive from a study of T-cell memory formation after mild COVID-19. TCRdb passed the 5' RACE reads through MiXCR, listing each CDR3 protein once. The sample shows around 320,000 distinct CDR3 sequences, around 27% of them seen only once. With 1 base removed from V and 8 bases from J, the gap between germline ends came to 17 bases. CDR1 and CDR2 from the germline V gene are DFQATT and SNEGSKA (reference sequence). The CDR3 totals 15 residues. Findings and limits, study-wide: The study found contracting CD4+ clones mainly in CM and EM and contracting CD8+ clones in EMRA.

This TCR was recovered from an adult woman who had mild COVID-19 (a few samples of this study predate the infection). Cell type and time point are not known. The V gene is TRBV20-1, the J gene TRBJ2-2, with D maybe TRBD2 (6 bases). The material sequenced was PBMCs or a T cell subset sorted from them (not recorded which). CDR3 amino acids: CSARVRGTSLGELFF. Here the CDR3 DNA reads TGCAGTGCTAGAGTTCGGGGGACCTCTTTGGGGGAGCTGTTTTTT.